The clone carrying this T cell receptor (beta chain) appeared once. The antigen is undetermined. The library targeted TCRbeta and was prepared with unique molecular identifiers. TCRdb ran MiXCR on the PCR reads and lists one entry per CDR3 protein. The profile shows about 980,000 distinct CDR3 sequences, roughly 31% of them singletons. This sample was taken from a study of T-cell reconstitution after alpha-beta-depleted transplantation in children. Germline CDR1 is SNHLY and CDR2 is FYNNEI. CDR3 length: 14 residues. Trimming cost V 7 bases and J 2 bases, with 14 bases left between them. Study outcomes and limitations: In patients about two months after transplant, alpha-beta T cells reportedly arose from several hundred expanded graft clones.

The gene calls are TRBV2 and TRBJ2-5, with D perhaps TRBD1 (6 bases). This TCR derives from a boy less than two years old who had a stem cell transplant for SCID, so the T cells may come from the graft donor. Sample: PBMCs, mostly from graft donor cells, taken 360 days after TCRalphabeta/CD19-depleted stem cell transplant. The CDR3 loop is CASKGQTRQETQYF. The CDR3, as DNA: TGTGCCAGCAAAGGACAGACGAGACAAGAGACCCAGTACTTC. Supplemented by reference TRBV2 and TRBJ2-5, the full variable domain reads EPEVTQTPSHQVTQMGQEVILRCVPISNHLYFYWYRQILGQKVEFLVSFYNNEISEKSEIFDDQFSVERPDGSNFTLKIRSTKLEDSAMYFCASKGQTRQETQYFGPGTRLLVL.